The 21 T cell receptor beta chains presented below share a single source sample, sequenced in a study of CD8 T cells in ankylosing spondylitis. Overall study findings and caveats: Within ankylosing spondylitis blood, a TCR beta motif made up of eight highly homologous variants appeared to be characteristic.

TCRdb analysed the 5' RACE reads with MiXCR anew, one entry per CDR3 protein. The table records about 340,000 distinct CDR3 sequences, 8% of them present only once. These receptors are not linked to any known antigen. Material for sequencing was blood, either unsorted or a sorted T cell fraction (not recorded which). These TCRs come from a male donor with ankylosing spondylitis.

A few counts support this clonotype. CDR3 in DNA: TGTGCCAGCCGCCCCGGCAGCTATAGCAATCAGCCCCAGCATTTT. Translated: CASRPGSYSNQPQHF. The chain combines TRBV2 with TRBJ1-5; the D is unclear. V was pared by 8 bases and J by 0 bases, with 14 bases between. CDR1 and CDR2 (germline): SNHLY, FYNNEI. CDR3 length: 15 amino acids. Looking up the rest from reference TRBV2 and TRBJ1-5 gives the full variable domain: EPEVTQTPSHQVTQMGQEVILRCVPISNHLYFYWYRQILGQKVEFLVSFYNNEISEKSEIFDDQFSVERPDGSNFTLKIRSTKLEDSAMYFCASRPGSYSNQPQHFGDGTRLSIL.

This clonotype was detected ten times or more. This chain connects TRBV4-1 to TRBJ1-4; a possible D gene is TRBD1 (5 bases). CDR1 is MGHRA and CDR2 is YSYEKL in the germline V gene. This CDR3 contains 16 residues. Trimming pared 7 bases from V and 2 bases from J, leaving 17 bases between. CDR3: CASTKGAWGTNEKLFF. CDR3 bases: TGCGCCAGCACTAAAGGCGCCTGGGGGACTAATGAAAAACTGTTTTTT.

At least ten counts were recorded for this clonotype. V usage is TRBV5-1 and J usage is TRBJ2-3; D is unclear. The germline gives CDR1 SGHRS, CDR2 YFSETQ. The CDR3 sequence is 13 residues long. Between the trimmed V and J ends, which lost 1 base and 2 bases, there was a span of 5 bases. The DNA for the CDR3 is TGCGCCAGCAGCTTGCCGGACACAGATACGCAGTATTTT. Protein product: CASSLPDTDTQYF.

This clonotype was observed at least ten times. The chain employs TRBV28 and TRBJ2-3, with unresolved D. The CDR3 is made up of 14 amino acids. The germline V gene encodes CDR1 MDHEN and CDR2 SYDVKM. V lost 2 bases, J lost 0 bases, and 6 bases lay in between. CDR3 nucleotides: TGTGCCAGCAGTTTAAAGGCAAGCACAGATACGCAGTATTTT. Translating it yields CASSLKASTDTQYF.

The chain employs TRBV29-1 and TRBJ2-2; no definite D call. CDR3 length: 13 residues. Germline V lookup: CDR1 SQVTM, CDR2 ANQGSEA. V was cut by 2 bases and J by 1 base, with 5 bases left in between. For the CDR3, the DNA is TGCAGCGTTGAACGGCGGAACACCGGGGAGCTGTTTTTT. Its protein product is CSVERRNTGELFF.

The genes are TRBV9 and TRBJ1-1; D call uncertain. This CDR3 comprises 13 residues. Germline loops: CDR1 SGDLS, CDR2 YYNGEE. Trimming stripped 3 bases from V and 5 bases from J, with 11 bases between. This CDR3 is CASSARTGTEAFF. Written as DNA, the CDR3 is TGTGCCAGCAGCGCCCGGACGGGGACTGAAGCTTTCTTT.

This clonotype was picked up many times. This chain joins TRBV6-5 and TRBJ1-1; D unresolved. CDR3 length: 13 amino acids. Germline CDR1 reads MNHEY; CDR2 reads SVGAGI. With 2 bases removed from V and 8 bases from J, the gap between germline ends came to 12 bases. This chain's CDR3 is CASSYQKVHEAFF. The CDR3 region has the DNA TGTGCCAGCAGTTACCAAAAAGTTCACGAAGCTTTCTTT.

This clonotype was counted a few times. The chain uses TRBV5-1 and TRBJ2-1; a weak D match, TRBD2 (6 bases). Trimming removed 1 base from V and 10 bases from J, with 15 bases in between. This CDR3 has 14 amino acids. CDR1 and CDR2 (germline): SGHRS, YFSETQ. CDR3 residues: CASSLFGGAREQFF. Here the CDR3 DNA reads TGCGCCAGCAGCTTGTTTGGCGGGGCTCGAGAGCAGTTCTTC.

This clonotype was counted a few times. The rearrangement uses TRBV25-1 and TRBJ2-6; the D is unclear. This CDR3 is 18 amino acids long. Between the trimmed V and J ends, which lost 3 bases and 4 bases, there was a span of 19 bases. The germline CDR1 and CDR2 sequences are MGHDK and SYGVNS. In DNA form, the CDR3 reads TGTGCCAGCAGTGACACCGGTCCCCCCTCGGCGGGGGCCAACGTCCTGACTTTC. It codes for CASSDTGPPSAGANVLTF.

The sample holds many counts of this clonotype. The chain has TRBV11-3 and TRBJ1-4; D is perhaps TRBD1 (5 bases). V dropped 5 bases and J dropped 7 bases, with 17 bases sitting between them. In germline, CDR1 is SGHNT, CDR2 YENEEA. The CDR3 has 15 amino acids. The CDR3 region has the DNA TGTGCCAGCAGCATTCGAGCAGGGTCGGCTGAAAAACTGTTTTTT. Translating it yields CASSIRAGSAEKLFF.

This clonotype occurred many times. V and J are TRBV2 and TRBJ2-1, with 14 positions matching TRBD2. Germline CDR1 and CDR2: SNHLY and FYNNEI. The CDR3 loop spans 13 amino acids. The CDR3, as DNA: TGTGACGGCGGGACTAGCGGGAGTGGTGAGCAGTTCTTC. Amino acid sequence: CDGGTSGSGEQFF.

This clonotype has more than one count but fewer than ten. The chain is built from TRBV18 and TRBJ1-2; D unresolved. CDR1 is KGHSH, CDR2 LQKENI, per germline. The CDR3 is 15 amino acids. The ends were cut back, 2 bases at V and 0 bases at J, with 10 bases in the middle. Here the CDR3 reads CASSPSQEANYGYTF. The CDR3 bases are TGTGCCAGCTCACCAAGTCAGGAAGCTAACTATGGCTACACCTTC.

This chain joins TRBV4-3 and TRBJ2-7; D gene uncertain. The CDR3 runs 15 residues. The ends were cut back, 1 base at V and 2 bases at J, with 12 bases in the middle. CDR1 and CDR2 from the germline V gene are LGHNA and YSLEER. This chain's CDR3 is CASSQGPRITYEQYF. Written as DNA, the CDR3 is TGCGCCAGCAGCCAAGGCCCCCGCATCACCTACGAGCAGTACTTC.

This clonotype was picked up many times. V is TRBV20-1 and J is TRBJ2-1; no clear D gene. V was clipped by 3 bases and J by 5 bases, with 11 bases between them. In germline, CDR1 is DFQATT, CDR2 SNEGSKA (reference sequence). This CDR3 has 13 amino acids. CDR3 DNA: TGCAGTGCTAGGAGGACCCAAAACAATGAGCAGTTCTTC. Translation: CSARRTQNNEQFF.

The chain joins TRBV14 to TRBJ2-7; the D gene is possibly TRBD2 (5 bases). The CDR3 loop spans 14 amino acids. From germline, CDR1 is SGHDN and CDR2 FVKESK. V lost 2 bases, J lost 3 bases, and 11 bases lay in between. The CDR3 is CASSQSRGSYEQYF. CDR3 coding DNA: TGTGCCAGCAGCCAATCCCGAGGGAGCTACGAGCAGTACTTC.

The table lists this clonotype with a few counts. The V and J genes are TRBV11-2 and TRBJ1-2, with 12 bases fitting TRBD1. From germline, CDR1 is SGHAT and CDR2 FQNNGV. CDR3 size: 18 residues. Trimming took 2 bases from V and 3 from J; bases not matched to a gene: 10. Here the CDR3 DNA reads TGTGCCAGCAGCTTAAGGTTCGGGACAGGGGGCTTCGACTATGGCTACACCTTC. Protein sequence: CASSLRFGTGGFDYGYTF. The whole variable domain, filled in from reference TRBV11-2 and TRBJ1-2, reads EAGVAQSPRYKIIEKRQSVAFWCNPISGHATLYWYQQILGQGPKLLIQFQNNGVVDDSQLPKDRFSAERLKGVDSTLKIQPAKLEDSAVYLCASSLRFGTGGFDYGYTFGSGTRLTVV.

This clonotype has a handful of counts. This chain joins TRBV2 and TRBJ2-1; TRBD2 matches 11 bases. The germline CDR1 and CDR2 sequences are SNHLY and FYNNEI. This CDR3 is 14 amino acids long. The ends lost 6 bases at V and 8 bases at J; junction bases unmatched: 6. CDR3 in amino acids: CASSVAGGSHEQFF. For the CDR3, the DNA is TGTGCCAGCAGCGTAGCGGGAGGGTCCCATGAGCAGTTCTTC. Using reference TRBV2 and TRBJ2-1 for the parts outside the CDR3, the full variable domain is EPEVTQTPSHQVTQMGQEVILRCVPISNHLYFYWYRQILGQKVEFLVSFYNNEISEKSEIFDDQFSVERPDGSNFTLKIRSTKLEDSAMYFCASSVAGGSHEQFFGPGTRLTVL.

This clonotype was found many times. The V gene is TRBV5-1, the J gene TRBJ2-1; D is ambiguous. CDR1 and CDR2 (germline): SGHRS, YFSETQ. V dropped 0 bases and J dropped 4 bases, with 11 bases sitting between them. The CDR3 runs to 15 residues. The CDR3 sequence is CASSLGGITYNEQFF. The CDR3 bases are TGCGCCAGCAGCTTGGGGGGAATTACTTACAATGAGCAGTTCTTC.

The chain is built from TRBV7-9 and TRBJ1-1; no clear D. The CDR3 runs to 13 residues. CDR1 is SEHNR, CDR2 FQNEAQ, per germline (reference sequence). V lost 6 bases and J lost 1, with 9 bases in between. In DNA form, the CDR3 reads TGTGCCAGCAGAGGGATTAGGAACACTGAAGCTTTCTTT. It specifies CASRGIRNTEAFF.

The chain carries TRBV18 and TRBJ2-7, with 11 bases that match TRBD1. J lost 5 bases, V lost 4 bases, and 4 bases had no gene match. The CDR3 runs to 14 residues. Germline-derived CDR1 and CDR2 are KGHSH and LQKENI. The DNA of the CDR3 is TGTGCCAGCTCACGGGGACAGGGGGTAAACGAGCAGTACTTC. It codes for CASSRGQGVNEQYF.

This sequence joins TRBV2 and TRBJ2-7, with TRBD1 as a possible D gene (6 bases). Trimming left V 3 bases short and J 3 bases short, with 15 bases between. Germline CDR1 reads SNHLY; CDR2 reads FYNNEI. The CDR3 extends over 15 amino acids. CDR3 sequence reads: CASSDPGQLLYEQYF. CDR3 nucleotides: TGTGCCAGCAGTGACCCCGGACAGTTACTCTACGAGCAGTACTTC.